The subject of this entry is one T cell receptor beta chain. Its antigen is as yet unknown. From the RT-PCR reads, TCRdb called clonotypes with MiXCR, one entry per CDR3 protein. The sample has about 650,000 distinct CDR3 sequences, approximately 14% seen once. The CDR3 contains 14 residues. Trimming took 4 bases from V and 8 from J, leaving 15 bases between them. Per germline, CDR1 SGHRS and CDR2 YFSETQ. This entry is derived from a study of response to subunit inactivated influenza vaccine. The study's findings and limits: It was the authors' suggestion that each seasonal influenza vaccination recruits few new T cells.

This TCR came from a middle-aged man who received an inactivated influenza vaccine. The chain carries TRBV5-1 and TRBJ2-2, with D perhaps matching TRBD2 (5 bases). Sequencing was performed on PBMCs from blood, taken approximately 13 days after vaccination. The CDR3 DNA sequence: TGCGCCAGCAGCCTCGCCGCTAGCCCTGGGGAGCTGTTTTTT. This codes for CASSLAASPGELFF.